This TCR beta chain came from a study of T cell responses to AZD1222 COVID-19 vaccine. Study results and limitations: Targets within unmutated variant regions were reportedly found for nearly half of spike-specific TCRs.

Germline CDR1 and CDR2: SGHDT and YYEEEE. V was clipped by 0 bases and J by 4 bases, with 10 bases between them. The CDR3 spans 14 residues. Clones were sequenced by immunoSEQ multiplex PCR, and TCRdb holds only the in-frame ones, with some missing. Of 200,000 to 250,000 clones in the sample, under 95% were seen once. A few counts support this clone. Its antigen remains unidentified. The TCR was taken from an adult in good health. The chain is built from TRBV5-6 and TRBJ1-2, with D unresolved. Sample: peripheral blood, taken on day 0 of MenACWY control vaccination. The CDR3 loop reads CASSLVGPAYGYTF. The CDR3 nucleotides read TGTGCCAGCAGCTTGGTAGGGCCGGCCTATGGCTACACCTTC.